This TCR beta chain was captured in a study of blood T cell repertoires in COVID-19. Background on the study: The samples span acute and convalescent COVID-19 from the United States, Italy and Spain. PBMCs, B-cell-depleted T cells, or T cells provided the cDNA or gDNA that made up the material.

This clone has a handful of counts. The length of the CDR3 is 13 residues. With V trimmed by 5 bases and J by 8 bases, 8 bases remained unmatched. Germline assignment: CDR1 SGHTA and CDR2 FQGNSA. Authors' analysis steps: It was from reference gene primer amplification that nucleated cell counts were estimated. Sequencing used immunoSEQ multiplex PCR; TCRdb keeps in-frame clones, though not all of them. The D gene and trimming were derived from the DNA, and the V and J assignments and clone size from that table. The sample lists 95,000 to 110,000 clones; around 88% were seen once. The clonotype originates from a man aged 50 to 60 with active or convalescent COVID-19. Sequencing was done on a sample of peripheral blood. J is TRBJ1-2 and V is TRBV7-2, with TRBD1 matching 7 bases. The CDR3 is CASSPDRAGGYTF. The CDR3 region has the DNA TGTGCCAGCAGCCCCGACAGGGCAGGCGGCTACACCTTC.